The clone carrying this T cell receptor (beta chain) came up once. Its antigen is undetermined. This specimen comes from a study of Ad26.COV2.S vaccination and SARS-CoV-2 variants. Study at large: Sample donor was a member of the COV1001 Ad26.COV2.S trial arm. Ad26.COV2.S, an intramuscular injection, was given once or twice 56 days apart. Study-level points and caveats: Greater spike-specific TCR breadth was seen in vaccine recipients than in placebo recipients.

The CDR3 length is 15 residues. The V gene's germline CDR1 is SGDLS and CDR2 YYNGEE. V shed 7 bases and J shed 3 bases, with 17 bases lying between them. Treatment: some 19 received Ad26.COV2.S at low or high dose, single or two shots; about 5 received placebo; per-sample allocation not given. The samples date from day 63 after the first vaccine or placebo injection. Expressing Wuhan-strain SARS-CoV-2 spike, an Ad26 vector served as the vaccine. Clones were read by immunoSEQ multiplex PCR, and TCRdb kept only the in-frame ones, dropping some. The profile shows hundreds of thousands of clones, around 90% of them singletons.

The rearrangement links TRBV9 to TRBJ1-3; D perhaps matches TRBD1 (5 bases). The material was peripheral blood, obtained in a trial of Ad26.COV2.S vaccine versus placebo. This sequence originates from a person aged 18 to 59 who received the Ad26.COV2.S COVID-19 vaccine or a placebo. The CDR3: CASGVLGGGGNTIYF. CDR3 bases: TGTGCCAGCGGGGTGTTGGGGGGAGGTGGAAACACCATATATTTT.